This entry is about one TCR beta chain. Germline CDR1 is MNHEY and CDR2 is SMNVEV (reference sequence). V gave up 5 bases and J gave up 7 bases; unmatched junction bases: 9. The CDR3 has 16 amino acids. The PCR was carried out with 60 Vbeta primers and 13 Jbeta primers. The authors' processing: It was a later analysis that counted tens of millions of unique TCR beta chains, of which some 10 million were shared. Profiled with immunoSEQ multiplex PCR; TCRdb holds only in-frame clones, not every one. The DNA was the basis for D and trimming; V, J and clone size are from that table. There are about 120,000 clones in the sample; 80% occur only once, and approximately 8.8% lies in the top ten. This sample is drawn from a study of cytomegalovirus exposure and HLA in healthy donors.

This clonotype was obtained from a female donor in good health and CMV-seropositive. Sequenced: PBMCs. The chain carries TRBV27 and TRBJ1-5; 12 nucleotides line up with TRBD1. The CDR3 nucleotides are TGTGCCAGCAGTCCGGGGACAGGGGGCTGGGGACAGCCCCAGCATTTT. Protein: CASSPGTGGWGQPQHF.